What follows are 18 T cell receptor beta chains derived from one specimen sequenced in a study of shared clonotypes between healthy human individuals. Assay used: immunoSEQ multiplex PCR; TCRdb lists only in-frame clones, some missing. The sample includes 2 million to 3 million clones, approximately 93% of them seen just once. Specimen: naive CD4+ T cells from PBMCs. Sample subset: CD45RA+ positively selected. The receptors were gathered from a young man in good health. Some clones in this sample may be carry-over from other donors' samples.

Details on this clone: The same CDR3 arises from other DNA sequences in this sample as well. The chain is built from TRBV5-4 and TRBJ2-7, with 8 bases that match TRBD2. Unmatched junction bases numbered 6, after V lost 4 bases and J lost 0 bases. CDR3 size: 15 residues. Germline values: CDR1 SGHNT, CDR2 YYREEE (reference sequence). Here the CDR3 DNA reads TGTGCCAGCAGCCCGGGAGGGGGGAGCTCCTACGAGCAGTACTTC. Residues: CASSPGGGSSYEQYF.

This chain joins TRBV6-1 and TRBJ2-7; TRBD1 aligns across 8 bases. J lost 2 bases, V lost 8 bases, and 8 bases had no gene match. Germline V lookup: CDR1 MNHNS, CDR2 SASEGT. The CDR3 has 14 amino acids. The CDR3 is CASPRDRSPYEQYF. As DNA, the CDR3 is TGTGCCAGCCCACGGGACAGGAGTCCCTACGAGCAGTACTTC.

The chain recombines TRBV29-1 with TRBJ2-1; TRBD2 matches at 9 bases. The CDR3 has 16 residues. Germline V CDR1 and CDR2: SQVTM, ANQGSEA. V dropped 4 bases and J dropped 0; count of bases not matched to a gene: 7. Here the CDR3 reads CSVVPSGISSYNEQFF. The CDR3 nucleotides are TGCAGCGTTGTCCCTAGCGGGATCAGCTCCTACAATGAGCAGTTCTTC.

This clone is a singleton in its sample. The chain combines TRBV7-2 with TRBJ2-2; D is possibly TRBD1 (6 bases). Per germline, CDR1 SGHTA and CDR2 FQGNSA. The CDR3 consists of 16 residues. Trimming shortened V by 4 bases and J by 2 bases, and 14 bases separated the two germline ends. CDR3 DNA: TGTGCCAGCAGCTCCTACAGGGTTATCAACACCGGGGAGCTGTTTTTT. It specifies CASSSYRVINTGELFF.

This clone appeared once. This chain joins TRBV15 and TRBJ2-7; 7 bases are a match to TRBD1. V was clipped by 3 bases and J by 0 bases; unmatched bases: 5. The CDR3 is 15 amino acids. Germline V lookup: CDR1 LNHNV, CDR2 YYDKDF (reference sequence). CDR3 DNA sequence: TGTGCCACCAGCAGGAGGGACAGAAGCTCCTACGAGCAGTACTTC. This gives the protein CATSRRDRSSYEQYF.

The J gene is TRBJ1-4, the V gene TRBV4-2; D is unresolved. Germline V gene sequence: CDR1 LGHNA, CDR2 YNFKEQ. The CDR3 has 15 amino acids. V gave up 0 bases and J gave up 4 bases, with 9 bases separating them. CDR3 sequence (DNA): TGTGCCAGCAGCCAAGACAGACACTTTAATGAAAAACTGTTTTTT. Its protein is CASSQDRHFNEKLFF.

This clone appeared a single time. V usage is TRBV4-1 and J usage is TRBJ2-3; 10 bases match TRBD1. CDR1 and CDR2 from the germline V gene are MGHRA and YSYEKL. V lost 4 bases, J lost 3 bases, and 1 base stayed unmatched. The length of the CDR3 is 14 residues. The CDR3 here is CASSPDRGTDTQYF. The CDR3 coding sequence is TGCGCCAGCAGCCCGGACAGGGGGACAGATACGCAGTATTTT.

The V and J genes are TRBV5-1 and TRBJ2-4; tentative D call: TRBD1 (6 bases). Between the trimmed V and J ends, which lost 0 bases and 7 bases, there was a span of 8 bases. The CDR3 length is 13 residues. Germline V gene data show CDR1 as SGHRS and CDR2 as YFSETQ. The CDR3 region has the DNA TGCGCCAGCAGCTTGGACAGGGAGAACATTCAGTACTTC. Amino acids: CASSLDRENIQYF.

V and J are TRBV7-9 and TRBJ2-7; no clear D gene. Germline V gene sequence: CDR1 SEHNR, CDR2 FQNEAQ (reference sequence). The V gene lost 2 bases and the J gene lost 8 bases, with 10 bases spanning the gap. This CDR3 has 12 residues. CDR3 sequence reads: CASSLSIGQQYF. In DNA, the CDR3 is TGTGCCAGCAGCTTATCAATCGGCCAGCAGTACTTC.

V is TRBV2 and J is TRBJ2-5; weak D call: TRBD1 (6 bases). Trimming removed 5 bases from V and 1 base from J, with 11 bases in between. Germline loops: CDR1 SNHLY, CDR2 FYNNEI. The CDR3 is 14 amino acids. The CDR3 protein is CASSPQGGQETQYF. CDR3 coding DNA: TGTGCCAGCAGTCCTCAAGGGGGCCAAGAGACCCAGTACTTC. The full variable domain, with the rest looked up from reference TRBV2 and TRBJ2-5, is EPEVTQTPSHQVTQMGQEVILRCVPISNHLYFYWYRQILGQKVEFLVSFYNNEISEKSEIFDDQFSVERPDGSNFTLKIRSTKLEDSAMYFCASSPQGGQETQYFGPGTRLLVL.

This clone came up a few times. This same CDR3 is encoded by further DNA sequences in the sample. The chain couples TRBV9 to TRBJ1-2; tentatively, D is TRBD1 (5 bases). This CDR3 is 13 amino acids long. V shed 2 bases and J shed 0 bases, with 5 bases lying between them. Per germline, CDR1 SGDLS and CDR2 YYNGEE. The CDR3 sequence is CASSVDTNYGYTF. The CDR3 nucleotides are TGTGCCAGCAGCGTGGACACTAACTATGGCTACACCTTC.

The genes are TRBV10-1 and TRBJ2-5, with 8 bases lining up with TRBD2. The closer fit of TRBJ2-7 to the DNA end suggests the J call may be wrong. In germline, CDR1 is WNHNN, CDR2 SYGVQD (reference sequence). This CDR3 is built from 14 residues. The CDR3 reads CASSPGTRIYEQYF. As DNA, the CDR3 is TGCGCCAGCAGTCCCGGGACTAGGATCTACGAGCAGTACTTC.

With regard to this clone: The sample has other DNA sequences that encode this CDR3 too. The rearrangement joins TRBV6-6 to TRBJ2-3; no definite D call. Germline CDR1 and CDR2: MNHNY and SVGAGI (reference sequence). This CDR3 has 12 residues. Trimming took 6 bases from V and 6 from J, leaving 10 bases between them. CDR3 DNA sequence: TGTGCCAGCAGCCCAGGAGTTGATACGCAGTATTTT. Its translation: CASSPGVDTQYF.

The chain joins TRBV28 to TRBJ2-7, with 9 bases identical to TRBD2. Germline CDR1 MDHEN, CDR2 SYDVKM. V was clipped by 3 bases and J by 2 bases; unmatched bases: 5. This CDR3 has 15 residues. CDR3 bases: TGTGCCAGCAGTTTTGCGGGAGGGATAACCTACGAGCAGTACTTC. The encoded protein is CASSFAGGITYEQYF.

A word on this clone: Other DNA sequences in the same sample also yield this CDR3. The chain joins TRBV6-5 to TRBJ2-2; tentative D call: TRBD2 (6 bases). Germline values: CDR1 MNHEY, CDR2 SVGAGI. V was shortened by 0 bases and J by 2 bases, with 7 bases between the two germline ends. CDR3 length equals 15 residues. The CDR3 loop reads CASSYSGLNTGELFF. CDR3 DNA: TGTGCCAGCAGTTACTCGGGACTTAACACCGGGGAGCTGTTTTTT.

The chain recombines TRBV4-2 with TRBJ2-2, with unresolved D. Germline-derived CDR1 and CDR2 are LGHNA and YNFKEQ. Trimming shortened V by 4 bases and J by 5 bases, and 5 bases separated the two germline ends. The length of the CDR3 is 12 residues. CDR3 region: CASSLKTGELFF. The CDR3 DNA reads TGTGCCAGCAGCCTTAAAACCGGGGAGCTGTTTTTT.

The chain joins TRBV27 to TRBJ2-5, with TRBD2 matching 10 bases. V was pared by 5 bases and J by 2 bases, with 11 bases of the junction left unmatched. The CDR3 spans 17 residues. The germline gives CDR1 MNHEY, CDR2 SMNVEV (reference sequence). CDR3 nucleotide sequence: TGTGCCAGCAGTCCACTCAGGACTAGCGGAACGCAAGAGACCCAGTACTTC. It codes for CASSPLRTSGTQETQYF.

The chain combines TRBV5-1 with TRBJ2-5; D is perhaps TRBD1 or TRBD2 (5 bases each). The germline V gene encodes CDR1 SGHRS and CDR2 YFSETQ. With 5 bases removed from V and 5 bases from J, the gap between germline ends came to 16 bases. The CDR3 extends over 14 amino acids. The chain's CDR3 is CASRLGRGEETQYF. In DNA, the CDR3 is TGCGCCAGCAGATTAGGACGAGGGGAGGAGACCCAGTACTTC.